The present T cell receptor beta chain was sequenced within a study of blood T cell repertoires in COVID-19. Across the whole study: Acute-phase and convalescent COVID-19 samples originated in the United States, Italy and Spain. From T cells, B-cell-depleted T cells, or PBMCs came the material, which was cDNA or gDNA.

Source study methods: Counts of nucleated cells, estimated from reference gene primer amplification, were obtained. TCRdb's table, derived via immunoSEQ multiplex PCR, lists solely in-frame clones and lacks some. V and J calls plus clone size are reproduced from that table; the DNA served to infer D and trimming. The sample yields approximately 180,000 clones, about three quarters seen once. V was trimmed by 6 bases and J by 3 bases, leaving 9 bases between them. This CDR3 has 13 residues. Germline V CDR1 and CDR2: LNHDA, SQIVND (reference sequence). The sample comprised peripheral blood. This clonotype was sampled from an older woman with acute or convalescent COVID-19. This chain connects TRBV19 to TRBJ2-1; D is perhaps TRBD1 (6 bases). The CDR3 is CASSLGHYNEQFF. CDR3 nucleotide sequence: TGTGCCAGTAGCCTGGGACACTACAATGAGCAGTTCTTC. Full variable domain (missing parts from reference TRBV19 and TRBJ2-1): DGGITQSPKYLFRKEGQNVTLSCEQNLNHDAMYWYRQDPGQGLRLIYYSQIVNDFQKGDIAEGYSVSREKKESFPLTVTSAQKNPTAFYLCASSLGHYNEQFFGPGTRLTVL.